A single sample is the source of the 17 T cell receptor beta chains below, sequenced in a study of regulatory T cells in long-lasting Graves disease. For TCR beta, libraries came from iRepertoire HTBI primers and Arm-PCR of CDR3 regions. MiXCR, applied by TCRdb to the multiplex PCR reads, yields one record per CDR3 protein. The sample shows 700,000 or so distinct CDR3 sequences, 25% to 30% of them seen only once. As for time point: persistent/refractory GD, antithyroid drugs over 5 years with positive TRAb. PBMC RNA was the source of the TCR library. The material was peripheral blood mononuclear cells (PBMCs), obtained when the disease was refractory, from a patient treated with antithyroid drugs. These receptors originate from a female donor with Graves disease.

The V and J genes are TRBV5-6 and TRBJ1-5; D is unclear. The CDR3 consists of 15 residues. V lost 0 bases and J lost 2, with 9 bases in between. CDR1 is SGHDT, CDR2 YYEEEE, per germline. CDR3 DNA: TGTGCCAGCAGCTTGGACCTCGACGGCAATCAGCCCCAGCATTTT. It specifies CASSLDLDGNQPQHF.

This clonotype was picked up a small number of times. The chain joins TRBV2 to TRBJ2-5; 8 bases map to TRBD2. Losses at the gene ends were 6 bases for V and 2 bases for J; bases not matched to a gene: 8. This CDR3 spans 15 amino acids. Germline V gene data show CDR1 as SNHLY and CDR2 as FYNNEI. The CDR3 DNA reads as TGTGCCAGCAGGCCGGGACTAGTGAAGCAAGAGACCCAGTACTTC. Its protein product is CASRPGLVKQETQYF.

Here the CDR3 reads CASSPTLQGLEEKLFF. The CDR3 coding sequence is TGTGCCAGCAGCCCGACGCTCCAGGGGTTGGAGGAAAAACTGTTTTTT. V is TRBV5-6 and J is TRBJ1-4; D perhaps matches TRBD1 (6 bases). The V gene lost 4 bases and the J gene lost 8 bases, with 21 bases spanning the gap. CDR1 is SGHDT and CDR2 is YYEEEE in the germline V gene. The CDR3 loop spans 16 amino acids.

This clonotype was detected many times. The chain combines TRBV28 with TRBJ1-4; D gene unclear. Trimming removed 7 bases from V and 4 bases from J, with 13 bases in between. Germline loops: CDR1 MDHEN, CDR2 SYDVKM. This CDR3 has 14 residues. CDR3 coding DNA: TGTGCCAGCAACCTCCAAGATTTTAATGAAAAACTGTTTTTT. Protein: CASNLQDFNEKLFF.

This clonotype has just a few counts. The chain combines TRBV7-9 with TRBJ1-1; 8 nucleotides match TRBD1. Germline values: CDR1 SEHNR, CDR2 FQNEAQ (reference sequence). J lost 3 bases, V lost 3 bases, and 9 bases had no gene match. The CDR3 runs to 16 residues. The CDR3 loop is CASSFYRGIEDTEAFF. Written as DNA, the CDR3 is TGTGCCAGCAGCTTCTACAGGGGGATTGAGGACACTGAAGCTTTCTTT.

V and J are TRBV7-6 and TRBJ2-7; D tentatively reads TRBD1 or TRBD2 (5 bases each). CDR3 length: 14 residues. V shed 3 bases and J shed 3 bases, with 12 bases lying between them. The V gene's germline CDR1 is SGHVS and CDR2 FNYEAQ. The CDR3 region is CASSFPGPNYEQYF. DNA for the CDR3: TGTGCCAGCAGCTTTCCGGGACCTAACTACGAGCAGTACTTC.

CDR3 bases: TGTGCCAGCAGCTTCGAGACAGGGACTAACTATGGCTACACCTTC. Translation gives CASSFETGTNYGYTF. The gene calls are TRBV7-6 and TRBJ1-2; 7 nucleotides line up with TRBD1. In germline, CDR1 is SGHVS, CDR2 FNYEAQ. The CDR3 covers 15 residues. The junction had 4 bases not matched to a gene; V was cut back by 3 bases and J by 0 bases.

This chain joins TRBV30 and TRBJ1-2; 9 positions agree with TRBD1. CDR3 size: 13 residues. J lost 8 bases, V lost 3 bases, and 7 bases had no gene match. Germline loops: CDR1 GTSNPN, CDR2 SVGIG (reference sequence). The CDR3 loop reads CAWSDTGGGGYTF. CDR3 bases: TGTGCCTGGAGCGATACAGGGGGCGGAGGCTACACCTTC.

Written as DNA, the CDR3 is TGTGCCAGCAGCTCAACAGGGGCTCCGGGCGGCTACACCTTC. Translated: CASSSTGAPGGYTF. The genes are TRBV7-2 and TRBJ1-2, with TRBD1 matching 7 bases. Germline V gene sequence: CDR1 SGHTA, CDR2 FQGNSA. After removal of 4 bases from V and 8 bases from J, the junction contained 10 bases not matched to a gene. CDR3 length equals 14 residues. Full variable domain (rest looked up from reference TRBV7-2 and TRBJ1-2): GAGVSQSPSNKVTEKGKDVELRCDPISGHTALYWYRQSLGQGLEFLIYFQGNSAPDKSGLPSDRFSAERTGGSVSTLTIQRTQQEDSAVYLCASSSTGAPGGYTFGSGTRLTVV.

This clonotype has a handful of counts. As DNA, the CDR3 is TGTGCCAGCAGTTACGGCGGGTGGGAGACCCAGTACTTC. It yields the protein CASSYGGWETQYF. This rearrangement joins TRBV6-5 to TRBJ2-5; D may be TRBD2 (5 bases). Germline loops: CDR1 MNHEY, CDR2 SVGAGI. This CDR3 spans 13 amino acids. With 2 bases removed from V and 5 bases from J, the gap between germline ends came to 9 bases.

This clonotype was seen only a few times. The chain uses TRBV6-1 and TRBJ1-1; D unresolved. Germline V gene sequence: CDR1 MNHNS, CDR2 SASEGT. The CDR3 extends over 16 amino acids. The ends were cut back, 5 bases at V and 1 base at J, with 17 bases in the middle. The CDR3 reads CASSLPGHMENTEAFF. The CDR3 DNA reads TGTGCCAGCAGTCTTCCGGGCCACATGGAGAACACTGAAGCTTTCTTT.

This chain joins TRBV19 and TRBJ2-6, with 7 bases lining up with TRBD1. V was clipped by 6 bases and J by 0 bases; unmatched bases: 8. The CDR3 loop spans 17 amino acids. Germline CDR1 LNHDA, CDR2 SQIVND (reference sequence). The CDR3 is CASRPGTASSGANVLTF. CDR3 DNA: TGTGCCAGTAGACCCGGGACAGCGAGCTCTGGGGCCAACGTCCTGACTTTC.

In this sample, this clonotype turned up a few times. The rearrangement joins TRBV25-1 to TRBJ1-4; D call uncertain. This CDR3 comprises 12 residues. Trimming stripped 4 bases from V and 4 bases from J, with 4 bases between. Per germline, CDR1 MGHDK and CDR2 SYGVNS. The CDR3 here is CASSAVNEKLFF. Written as DNA, the CDR3 is TGTGCCAGCAGTGCTGTTAATGAAAAACTGTTTTTT.

V and J are TRBV11-2 and TRBJ2-7; D remains unclear. Germline-derived CDR1 and CDR2 are SGHAT and FQNNGV. This CDR3 comprises 13 residues. V lost 2 bases to trimming and J lost 3 bases, with 8 bases between them. The CDR3 bases are TGTGCCAGCAGCTTACCATCGGGCTACGAGCAGTACTTC. Amino acid sequence: CASSLPSGYEQYF.

This clonotype was counted a few times. This rearrangement joins TRBV11-1 to TRBJ2-6; D possibly matches TRBD1 or TRBD2 (5 bases each). Germline CDR1 SGHAT, CDR2 FQDESV (reference sequence). The CDR3 is 17 amino acids. The germline V and J ends were trimmed by 5 bases and 0 bases, with 14 bases remaining between them. In nucleotides, the CDR3 is TGTGCCAGCAGCCCCTTCCGGGGCGCCTCTGGGGCCAACGTCCTGACTTTC. Translation: CASSPFRGASGANVLTF. The entire variable domain, with the rest obtained from reference TRBV11-1 and TRBJ2-6, is as follows: EAEVAQSPRYKITEKSQAVAFWCDPISGHATLYWYRQILGQGPELLVQFQDESVVDDSQLPKDRFSAERLKGVDSTLKIQPAELGDSAMYLCASSPFRGASGANVLTFGAGSRLTVL.

The genes are TRBV12-3 or TRBV12-4 and TRBJ2-2; TRBD2 aligns across 9 bases. Losses at the gene ends were 5 bases for V and 3 bases for J; bases not matched to a gene: 10. The CDR3 contains 17 residues. The CDR3 here is CASSGPFAGGHTGELFF. The CDR3 DNA follows: TGTGCCAGCAGTGGCCCTTTCGCGGGAGGGCACACCGGGGAGCTGTTTTTT.

This clonotype occurred a few times. This chain links TRBV6-1 with TRBJ2-7; the match to TRBD2 covers 11 bases. The CDR3 length is 15 residues. The V and J ends lost 5 bases and 7 bases, in that order; junction bases with no gene match: 10. The germline gives CDR1 MNHNS, CDR2 SASEGT. CDR3 in amino acids: CASSTRTSGPGEQYF. The CDR3 DNA sequence: TGTGCCAGCAGTACCCGGACTAGCGGGCCGGGGGAGCAGTACTTC.